The next 13 T cell receptor beta chains were all read from a single sample in a study of shared clonotypes between healthy human individuals. TCRdb's table, derived via immunoSEQ multiplex PCR, lists solely in-frame clones and lacks some. Of about 2.4 million clones in the sample, approximately 94% were seen once. Input material: naive CD4+ T cells sorted from blood. Subset noted: CD45RA+ positively selected. The source of these receptors is a young man in good health.

The V call is TRBV28, the J call TRBJ1-6; D unclear. The V gene's germline CDR1 is MDHEN and CDR2 SYDVKM. This CDR3 contains 12 residues. Trimming took off 5 bases at V and 14 bases at J, with 13 bases between the two ends. The CDR3 region is CASSPPIGSLHF. The CDR3 DNA reads TGTGCCAGCAGTCCCCCTATCGGGTCCCTCCACTTT.

This chain connects TRBV18 to TRBJ1-1; a possible D gene is TRBD1 (6 bases). CDR1 and CDR2 from the germline V gene are KGHSH and LQKENI. The CDR3 extends over 11 amino acids. Deletions cut 5 bases from V and 10 bases from J, with 11 bases between. DNA of the CDR3: TGTGCCAGCTCAGGTCAGGGGATAGCTTTCTTT. Protein sequence: CASSGQGIAFF.

This sequence joins TRBV4-2 and TRBJ1-2, with 8 bases lining up with TRBD1. The germline CDR1 and CDR2 sequences are LGHNA and YNFKEQ. V was clipped by 2 bases and J by 5 bases; unmatched bases: 7. The CDR3 extends over 15 amino acids. The CDR3, as DNA: TGTGCCAGCAGCCAAACACCGGGACAGGCTTATGGCTACACCTTC. Translating gives CASSQTPGQAYGYTF.

The chain employs TRBV2 and TRBJ2-2, with TRBD1 identical over 7 bases. This CDR3 has 18 amino acids. V shed 8 bases, J shed 0 bases, and the junction held 15 bases outside the gene matches. The V gene's germline CDR1 is SNHLY and CDR2 FYNNEI. CDR3 residues: CASETSYRQGPNTGELFF. Here the CDR3 DNA reads TGTGCCAGCGAAACGAGTTATCGACAGGGCCCGAACACCGGGGAGCTGTTTTTT.

The V and J genes are TRBV2 and TRBJ2-3; weak D call: TRBD1 (5 bases). CDR1 and CDR2 (germline): SNHLY, FYNNEI. The CDR3 runs to 15 residues. V was pared by 1 base and J by 0 bases, with 8 bases between. In DNA, the CDR3 is TGTGCCAGCAGTGAAGGACAGACGAGCACAGATACGCAGTATTTT. Protein: CASSEGQTSTDTQYF. Looking up the rest from reference TRBV2 and TRBJ2-3 gives the full variable domain: EPEVTQTPSHQVTQMGQEVILRCVPISNHLYFYWYRQILGQKVEFLVSFYNNEISEKSEIFDDQFSVERPDGSNFTLKIRSTKLEDSAMYFCASSEGQTSTDTQYFGPGTRLTVL.

The genes are TRBV2 and TRBJ2-6; D unclear. In germline, CDR1 is SNHLY, CDR2 FYNNEI. The V end lost 8 bases, the J end lost 9 bases, and 14 bases lay between the germline ends. This CDR3 comprises 13 residues. CDR3 loop: CASAQKVDNVLTF. The CDR3 coding sequence is TGTGCCAGCGCGCAAAAGGTCGACAACGTCCTGACTTTC.

This chain uses TRBV4-3 with TRBJ1-4; D is undetermined. Trimming stripped 4 bases from V and 3 bases from J, with 9 bases between. From germline, CDR1 is LGHNA and CDR2 YSLEER. The CDR3 runs to 14 residues. In DNA form, the CDR3 reads TGCGCCAGCAGCCCGGACCCGGCTAATGAAAAACTGTTTTTT. Amino acids: CASSPDPANEKLFF.

This chain joins TRBV19 and TRBJ1-3, with TRBD1 matching over 8 bases. Germline CDR1 reads LNHDA; CDR2 reads SQIVND (reference sequence). V lost 9 bases to trimming and J lost 2 bases; unmatched junction nucleotides: 6. There are 14 residues in the CDR3. For the CDR3, the DNA is TGTGCCAGCTACAGGGGGGACGCTGGAAACACCATATATTTT. Its protein is CASYRGDAGNTIYF.

CDR3 residues: CASSPNLQGPYLSGVYGYTF. The CDR3 region has the DNA TGTGCCAGCAGTCCAAACCTACAGGGACCATACCTCTCCGGGGTATATGGCTACACCTTC. This chain connects TRBV6-4 to TRBJ1-2; tentatively, D is TRBD1 (6 bases). The V end was cut by 5 bases, the J end by 5 bases, with 33 bases between. There are 20 residues in the CDR3. Germline loops: CDR1 MRHNA, CDR2 SNTAGT.

On this clone: This specimen includes other DNA sequences encoding the same CDR3. This sequence joins TRBV6-5 and TRBJ2-7; the match to TRBD1 covers 7 bases. The germline gives CDR1 MNHEY, CDR2 SVGAGI. The J segment lost 0 bases and the V segment lost 5 bases, leaving 4 bases of the junction unmatched. The CDR3 contains 14 residues. This chain's CDR3 is CASSPDRPSYEQYF. The DNA for the CDR3 is TGTGCCAGCAGTCCGGACAGGCCCTCCTACGAGCAGTACTTC.

On this clone itself: The sample has other DNA sequences that encode this CDR3 too. The rearrangement links TRBV15 to TRBJ1-2; D is unresolved. Per the germline V gene, CDR1 is LNHNV and CDR2 is YYDKDF (reference sequence). The CDR3 loop spans 12 amino acids. The V end lost 3 bases, the J end lost 5 bases, and 7 bases lay between the germline ends. The CDR3 DNA reads as TGTGCCACCAGCAGGGGTGGGTATGGCTACACCTTC. Translating it yields CATSRGGYGYTF.

V and J are TRBV5-6 and TRBJ2-3; 9 nucleotides match TRBD2. This CDR3 region has 16 residues. V lost 1 base and J lost 0; bases outside the gene matches: 3. CDR1 and CDR2 (germline): SGHDT, YYEEEE. The CDR3 loop reads CASSLTLAGSTDTQYF. As DNA, the CDR3 is TGTGCCAGCAGCTTGACCCTAGCGGGAAGCACAGATACGCAGTATTTT. Drawing the rest from reference TRBV5-6 and TRBJ2-3, the complete variable domain is DAGVTQSPTHLIKTRGQQVTLRCSPKSGHDTVSWYQQALGQGPQFIFQYYEEEERQRGNFPDRFSGHQFPNYSSELNVNALLLGDSALYLCASSLTLAGSTDTQYFGPGTRLTVL.

Regarding this clone: The sample holds other DNA sequences that translate to the same CDR3. CDR3 sequence (DNA): TGTGCCAGCAGCGTAGGACTGGGCGGGGAGACCCAGTACTTC. It specifies CASSVGLGGETQYF. The chain is built from TRBV9 and TRBJ2-5; weak D call: TRBD2 (5 bases). V was trimmed by 0 bases and J by 5 bases, leaving 11 bases between them. The CDR3 consists of 14 residues. Germline V CDR1 and CDR2: SGDLS, YYNGEE.